The 24 T cell receptor beta chains presented below share a single source sample, sequenced in a study of CD8 T cells in ankylosing spondylitis. Regarding the study as a whole: In ankylosing spondylitis blood, a motif of seven to nine highly homologous TCR beta variants appeared characteristic.

Their specific antigens are unknown. TCRdb re-called the 5' RACE reads with MiXCR, one entry per CDR3 protein. The sample has 700,000 to 850,000 distinct CDR3 sequences, about an eighth seen once. The sample comprised blood, either unsorted or a sorted T cell fraction (not recorded which). These receptors all stem from a male donor with ankylosing spondylitis.

The V and J genes are TRBV29-1 and TRBJ2-5; D not certain. This CDR3 is 10 amino acids long. V dropped 4 bases and J dropped 7 bases, with 7 bases sitting between them. CDR1 is SQVTM, CDR2 ANQGSEA, per germline. The CDR3 loop is CSVGSLTQYF. DNA for the CDR3: TGCAGCGTTGGGAGCTTGACCCAGTACTTC.

This clonotype has just a few counts. V usage is TRBV29-1 and J usage is TRBJ1-1, with D perhaps TRBD1 (6 bases). V shed 6 bases and J shed 6 bases, with 17 bases lying between them. The CDR3 loop spans 13 amino acids. CDR1 is SQVTM and CDR2 is ANQGSEA in the germline V gene. The CDR3 protein is CSVTGRFVAEAFF. The CDR3, as DNA: TGCAGCGTGACAGGTCGATTTGTAGCTGAAGCTTTCTTT.

This clonotype was observed a handful of times. This sequence joins TRBV11-2 and TRBJ2-1, with 14 bases lining up with TRBD2. Germline assignment: CDR1 SGHAT and CDR2 FQNNGV. The CDR3 is 18 residues long. V shed 5 bases and J 8 bases; nucleotides not matched to a gene: 14. The CDR3 DNA reads as TGTGCCAGCAGCCTAAGACTAGCGGGAGGGCCGATTGGCGATGAGCAGTTCTTC. Translating gives CASSLRLAGGPIGDEQFF.

The chain links TRBV7-6 to TRBJ2-1; no clear D. This CDR3 contains 17 residues. Germline CDR1 is SGHVS and CDR2 is FNYEAQ. V was cut by 5 bases and J by 3 bases, with 20 bases left in between. CDR3 nucleotide sequence: TGTGCCAGCAGCGGCCTTGGGGTTTTGGGATTCTACAATGAGCAGTTCTTC. Its protein product is CASSGLGVLGFYNEQFF.

V is TRBV20-1 and J is TRBJ2-3; 11 bases align to TRBD2. J gave up 5 bases and V 5 bases, and 9 bases lay outside the gene matches. This CDR3 region has 15 residues. Germline loops: CDR1 DFQATT, CDR2 SNEGSKA (reference sequence). The CDR3 reads CSALAGGPEEDTQYF. The CDR3 DNA reads as TGCAGTGCTTTAGCGGGGGGGCCCGAGGAAGATACGCAGTATTTT.

The CDR3 spells CATSRDPGLVDGYTF. CDR3 DNA: TGTGCCACCAGCAGAGATCCGGGGCTAGTTGATGGCTACACCTTC. The V and J genes are TRBV15 and TRBJ1-2; D is perhaps TRBD1 (5 bases). Trimming took 0 bases from V and 6 from J, leaving 14 bases between them. The CDR3 length is 15 residues. From germline, CDR1 is LNHNV and CDR2 YYDKDF (reference sequence).

This clonotype was seen only a few times. The chain joins TRBV5-1 to TRBJ2-1, with 16 positions matching TRBD2. In germline, CDR1 is SGHRS, CDR2 YFSETQ. The CDR3 consists of 17 residues. Germline trimming cut 4 bases from V and 10 bases from J; bases unmatched to any gene: 11. CDR3 amino acids: CASSKSGTSGRVTEQFF. As DNA, the CDR3 is TGCGCCAGCAGCAAATCCGGGACTAGCGGGAGGGTTACCGAGCAGTTCTTC.

V and J are TRBV4-1 and TRBJ2-7; tentatively, D is TRBD2 (5 bases). Looked up from germline, CDR1 is MGHRA and CDR2 is YSYEKL. This CDR3 spans 16 amino acids. The V end was cut by 1 base, the J end by 0 bases, with 13 bases between. CDR3 sequence (DNA): TGCGCCAGCAGCCAAGGTGGACTGGTGAGCTCCTACGAGCAGTACTTC. Its protein product is CASSQGGLVSSYEQYF.

This clonotype has more than one count but fewer than ten. The gene calls are TRBV5-1 and TRBJ1-2; D is uncertain. The ends were cut back, 2 bases at V and 4 bases at J, with 12 bases in the middle. Germline values: CDR1 SGHRS, CDR2 YFSETQ. This CDR3 region has 14 residues. The CDR3 loop reads CASSFDTGSYGYTF. The CDR3 coding sequence is TGCGCCAGCAGCTTCGACACCGGGAGCTATGGCTACACCTTC.

The rearrangement links TRBV20-1 to TRBJ2-7; D may be TRBD2 (6 bases). Per germline, CDR1 DFQATT and CDR2 SNEGSKA (reference sequence). This CDR3 comprises 13 residues. V was pared by 6 bases and J by 9 bases, with 21 bases between. The CDR3 protein is CSALGGTGYWQYF. CDR3 nucleotide sequence: TGCAGTGCCCTCGGAGGGACTGGCTACTGGCAGTACTTC.

The table lists this clonotype with a few counts. The J gene is TRBJ1-2, the V gene TRBV12-3 or TRBV12-4, with no clear D. The CDR3 runs to 13 residues. The germline V and J ends were trimmed by 5 bases and 1 base, with 8 bases remaining between them. CDR3 sequence reads: CASSQEINYGYTF. In DNA form, the CDR3 reads TGTGCCAGCAGTCAGGAGATTAACTATGGCTACACCTTC.

This sequence joins TRBV19 and TRBJ1-6, with D hard to call. CDR1 and CDR2 (germline): LNHDA, SQIVND (reference sequence). V lost 5 bases and J lost 0, with 11 bases in between. The CDR3 is 16 amino acids. The CDR3 sequence: CASSPYASSYNSPLHF. CDR3 DNA: TGTGCCAGTAGTCCCTACGCGAGCTCCTATAATTCACCCCTCCACTTT.

The chain is built from TRBV20-1 and TRBJ2-5; D possibly matches TRBD1 or TRBD2 (5 bases each). The CDR3 extends over 13 amino acids. The V end was cut by 5 bases, the J end by 0 bases, with 10 bases between. The V gene's germline CDR1 is DFQATT and CDR2 SNEGSKA (reference sequence). DNA for the CDR3: TGCAGTGCTGACTACAGGTACCAAGAGACCCAGTACTTC. It codes for CSADYRYQETQYF.

This chain links TRBV28 with TRBJ2-4; D unresolved. Looked up from germline, CDR1 is MDHEN and CDR2 is SYDVKM. This CDR3 region has 15 residues. V lost 3 bases and J lost 9, with 18 bases in between. This CDR3 is CASSFSPIMGSIQYF. The CDR3 DNA reads TGTGCCAGCAGTTTTTCCCCAATTATGGGTAGCATTCAGTACTTC.

This clonotype has a handful of counts. This chain connects TRBV7-2 to TRBJ1-2; a weak D match, TRBD1 (5 bases). The CDR3 has 15 amino acids. Germline assignment: CDR1 SGHTA and CDR2 FQGNSA. V was trimmed by 2 bases and J by 7 bases, leaving 17 bases between them. The CDR3 DNA reads TGTGCCAGCAGCTTAAGGGGTGGGGAGGACGGTGGCTACACCTTC. Its protein is CASSLRGGEDGGYTF.

The V and J genes are TRBV9 and TRBJ2-1, with D unresolved. The CDR3 totals 15 residues. The V end was cut by 0 bases, the J end by 6 bases, with 13 bases between. The germline gives CDR1 SGDLS, CDR2 YYNGEE. CDR3 region: CASSVGAFQPNEQFF. DNA of the CDR3: TGTGCCAGCAGCGTAGGCGCTTTTCAGCCCAATGAGCAGTTCTTC. Full variable domain (remainder filled in from reference TRBV9 and TRBJ2-1): DSGVTQTPKHLITATGQRVTLRCSPRSGDLSVYWYQQSLDQGLQFLIQYYNGEERAKGNILERFSAQQFPDLHSELNLSSLELGDSALYFCASSVGAFQPNEQFFGPGTRLTVL.

The chain combines TRBV29-1 with TRBJ2-1; 8 positions match TRBD2. V was clipped by 2 bases and J by 2 bases; unmatched bases: 8. CDR1 SQVTM and CDR2 ANQGSEA come from the germline V gene. The CDR3 contains 16 residues. The DNA of the CDR3 is TGCAGCGTTGAAACGGTTGCGGGAGGAACCTACAATGAGCAGTTCTTC. Translation: CSVETVAGGTYNEQFF.

There are many counts of this clonotype. The V gene is TRBV20-1, the J gene TRBJ2-1; 10 nucleotides line up with TRBD2. J was trimmed by 7 bases and V by 0 bases; bases with no gene match: 9. CDR1 and CDR2 (germline): DFQATT, SNEGSKA (reference sequence). The CDR3 contains 16 residues. The CDR3 bases are TGCAGTGCTAGAGATCCCCTAGCGGGAGTCAGTAATGAGCAGTTCTTC. Residues: CSARDPLAGVSNEQFF.

The V call is TRBV7-9, the J call TRBJ2-3; 7 bases match TRBD2. This CDR3 contains 15 residues. The germline V gene has CDR1 SEHNR and CDR2 FQNEAQ (reference sequence). V trimming: 6 bases; J trimming: 1 base; junction bases outside the gene matches: 7. CDR3 sequence reads: CASSQAGKGTDTQYF. CDR3 coding DNA: TGTGCCAGCAGTCAAGCGGGGAAAGGCACAGATACGCAGTATTTT.

V is TRBV6-1 and J is TRBJ2-2; the match to TRBD1 covers 8 bases. This CDR3 is 14 amino acids long. After removal of 7 bases from V and 8 bases from J, the junction contained 9 bases not matched to a gene. Germline V CDR1 and CDR2: MNHNS, SASEGT. This CDR3 reads CASTRTGMVGELFF. CDR3 nucleotides: TGTGCCAGCACGCGGACAGGGATGGTAGGGGAGCTGTTTTTT.

This clonotype came up a few times. The gene calls are TRBV20-1 and TRBJ2-7; D may be TRBD2 (5 bases). Germline lookup yields CDR1 DFQATT and CDR2 SNEGSKA (reference sequence). V was trimmed by 6 bases and J by 2 bases, leaving 17 bases between them. The CDR3 loop spans 14 amino acids. This CDR3 is CSAQYSGFTYEQYF. In nucleotides, the CDR3 is TGCAGTGCCCAGTACAGCGGCTTTACCTACGAGCAGTACTTC.

The chain links TRBV7-6 to TRBJ2-3, with 10 nucleotides matching TRBD1. Trimming cost V 0 bases and J 4 bases; bases outside gene matches: 7. The length of the CDR3 is 17 residues. Germline V gives CDR1 SGHVS, CDR2 FNYEAQ. CDR3 DNA: TGTGCCAGCAGCTTAGCGGCCGGGACAGGGGACGCAGATACGCAGTATTTT. Translating it yields CASSLAAGTGDADTQYF.

This rearrangement joins TRBV6-5 to TRBJ2-3; perhaps TRBD2 as D (5 bases). Germline assignment: CDR1 MNHEY and CDR2 SVGAGI. The CDR3 contains 15 residues. Trimming took 1 base from V and 0 from J, leaving 8 bases between them. The DNA for the CDR3 is TGTGCCAGCAGTTACTTCACGGGAAGCACAGATACGCAGTATTTT. Amino acids: CASSYFTGSTDTQYF.

CDR3 residues: CASGARYGYTF. CDR3 coding DNA: TGCGCCAGCGGGGCGAGATATGGCTACACCTTC. The chain recombines TRBV10-2 with TRBJ1-2, with D possibly matching TRBD1 (5 bases). This CDR3 has 11 amino acids. Trimming removed 8 bases at V and 5 bases at J, with 9 bases between. Germline CDR1 WSHSY, CDR2 SAAADI.